The 9 T cell receptor beta chains below come from one sample, sequenced in a study of T cell repertoires in cytomegalovirus infection (dated by TCRdb to the late 2010s). Their cognate antigens are unknown. The treatment or condition tag for this specimen amounts to: in vitro stimulation with specific CMV peptide epitopes to enrich CMV-specific T cells. The instrument was an Illumina HiSeq 1500. Through fastp at Q25 and MiXCR, TCRdb rebuilt clones from the public reads, retaining in-frame beta chains. Duplicate CDR3 protein sequences are folded into a single record with the most common DNA and genes. The sample data list fewer than 1,000,000 distinct CDR3 sequences, and approximately 31% of these were observed just once. 10% to 15% of the sample rests with the top ten. This sample comprised cultured CD8+ T cells from PBMCs, obtained from culture after CMV antigen stimulation. The origin of the receptors is a human donor in good health (CMV status not recorded). Some clones in this sample may be carry-over from other donors' samples.

This clonotype was found a few times. The rearrangement uses TRBV4-1 and TRBJ2-5; TRBD2 agrees at 9 bases. The CDR3 covers 15 residues. CDR1 and CDR2 (germline): MGHRA, YSYEKL. The J segment lost 10 bases and the V segment lost 0 bases, leaving 9 bases of the junction unmatched. CDR3 sequence: CASSQDRISGGYQYF. CDR3 in DNA: TGCGCCAGCAGCCAAGATCGGATTAGCGGGGGCTACCAGTACTTC.

The genes are TRBV19 and TRBJ1-2, with 8 bases lining up with TRBD1. Trimming removed 10 bases from V and 4 bases from J; junction bases left unmatched: 5. The CDR3 has 12 amino acids. Germline V lookup: CDR1 LNHDA, CDR2 SQIVND (reference sequence). The DNA for the CDR3 is TGTGCCACCGCTACAGGGGGCTATGGCTACACCTTC. Protein: CATATGGYGYTF.

This clonotype was seen a single time. The chain employs TRBV19 and TRBJ2-1, with 14 bases identical to TRBD2. The CDR3 contains 16 residues. Losses at the gene ends were 2 bases for V and 8 bases for J; bases not matched to a gene: 5. Germline loops: CDR1 LNHDA, CDR2 SQIVND (reference sequence). The CDR3 coding sequence is TGTGCCAGTAGTATATTGGGGACTAGCGGGGGAGATGAGCAGTTCTTC. It encodes CASSILGTSGGDEQFF.

This clonotype came up a few times. The rearrangement links TRBV7-9 to TRBJ1-2; a weak D match, TRBD1 (5 bases). CDR1 and CDR2 from the germline V gene are SEHNR and FQNEAQ (reference sequence). Trimming left V 2 bases short and J 8 bases short, with 9 bases between. The CDR3 contains 12 residues. CDR3 in amino acids: CASSLRGEGYTF. CDR3 DNA: TGTGCCAGCAGCTTAAGGGGAGAAGGCTACACCTTC.

The chain links TRBV20-1 to TRBJ2-1; D is possibly TRBD2 (6 bases). Trimming cost V 1 base and J 5 bases, with 9 bases left between them. The CDR3 is 13 residues long. Germline V gene lookup returns CDR1 DFQATT and CDR2 SNEGSKA (reference sequence). The CDR3 is CSARGGGNNEQFF. CDR3 nucleotide sequence: TGCAGTGCTAGAGGGGGCGGGAACAATGAGCAGTTCTTC.

This clonotype has only a few counts. The chain uses TRBV5-4 and TRBJ2-1; no reliable D call. The V and J ends lost 4 bases and 5 bases respectively, with 7 bases between them. Germline loops: CDR1 SGHNT, CDR2 YYREEE (reference sequence). This CDR3 is built from 12 residues. The CDR3 bases are TGTGCCAGCAGCGTTCAGCACAATGAGCAGTTCTTC. Protein: CASSVQHNEQFF.

The V gene is TRBV6-8, the J gene TRBJ1-1; 11 positions match TRBD1. CDR1 is MNHGY and CDR2 is SAAAGT in the germline V gene. This CDR3 spans 16 amino acids. Trimming cost V 6 bases and J 2 bases; bases outside gene matches: 8. CDR3 loop: CASSYGQGAINTEAFF. DNA of the CDR3: TGTGCCAGCAGCTATGGACAGGGGGCCATCAACACTGAAGCTTTCTTT.

The rearrangement links TRBV7-2 to TRBJ1-2, with 7 bases identical to TRBD1. There are 17 residues in the CDR3. CDR1 SGHTA and CDR2 FQGNSA come from the germline V gene. The V segment lost 5 bases and the J segment 8 bases; nucleotides outside the gene matches: 20. The CDR3 protein is CASSGRLVGQGVWGYTF. The DNA of the CDR3 is TGTGCCAGCAGCGGACGACTCGTAGGGCAGGGGGTGTGGGGCTACACCTTC.

The rearrangement links TRBV4-1 to TRBJ1-5; 9 nucleotides line up with TRBD1. The J segment lost 6 bases and the V segment lost 0 bases, leaving 6 bases of the junction unmatched. The V gene's germline CDR1 is MGHRA and CDR2 YSYEKL. The CDR3 consists of 16 residues. The CDR3 bases are TGCGCCAGCAGCCAAGAACCACAGGGGGCTAGTCAGCCCCAGCATTTT. Protein sequence: CASSQEPQGASQPQHF.